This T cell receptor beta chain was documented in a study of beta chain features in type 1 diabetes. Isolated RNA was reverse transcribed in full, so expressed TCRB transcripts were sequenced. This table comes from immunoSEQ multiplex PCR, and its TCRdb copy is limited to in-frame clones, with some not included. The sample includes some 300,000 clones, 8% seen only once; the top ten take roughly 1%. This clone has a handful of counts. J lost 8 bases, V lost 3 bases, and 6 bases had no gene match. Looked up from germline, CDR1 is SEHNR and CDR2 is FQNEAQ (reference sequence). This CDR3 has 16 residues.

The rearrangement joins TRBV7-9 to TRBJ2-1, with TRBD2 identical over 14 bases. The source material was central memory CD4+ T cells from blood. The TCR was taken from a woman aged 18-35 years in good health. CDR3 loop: CASSLFGLAGGDEQFF. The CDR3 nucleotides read TGTGCCAGCAGCTTGTTTGGACTAGCGGGAGGTGATGAGCAGTTCTTC. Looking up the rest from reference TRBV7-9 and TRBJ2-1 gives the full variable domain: DTGVSQNPRHKITKRGQNVTFRCDPISEHNRLYWYRQTLGQGPEFLTYFQNEAQLEKSRLLSDRFSAERPKGSFSTLEIQRTEQGDSAMYLCASSLFGLAGGDEQFFGPGTRLTVL.